The clone carrying this T cell receptor beta chain was recorded at least ten times. This specimen belongs to a study of human T cells and chemical hapten exposure. Study at large: Weekly scalp doses of diphenylcyclopropenone were given to patients during the roughly 25-week study. Patch tests applied 0.01% DPC to the upper back, read at 6 days.

Unmatched junction bases numbered 6, after V lost 5 bases and J lost 8 bases. Germline lookup yields CDR1 SGHTA and CDR2 FQGTGA. The CDR3 runs 13 residues. TCRdb processed the RACE reads anew with MiXCR; each CDR3 protein has one entry. The repertoire holds approximately 80,000 distinct CDR3 sequences, roughly 13% seen once, with around 5.8% in the top ten. Sample time point: patch test 3, about 24 weeks after DPC sensitization. Treatment specified: therapeutic diphenylcyclopropenone sensitization with weekly scalp DPC. Each donor was an alopecia patient between 18 and 70 years of age who qualified for DPC. The total RNA was obtained from whole blood that was not fractionated.

This rearrangement joins TRBV7-3 to TRBJ2-1; 7 bases map to TRBD1. Sequenced here: whole blood, sampled in connection with sensitization to the hapten diphenylcyclopropenone (DPC). The source is a woman aged 45 to 65 with alopecia areata. Some clones in this sample may be carry-over from other donors' samples. CDR3 sequence reads: CASSKDREHEQFF. The CDR3 coding sequence is TGTGCCAGCAGCAAAGACAGGGAACATGAGCAGTTCTTC.